This TCR beta chain comes out of a study of T cell responses to AZD1222 COVID-19 vaccine. Across the whole study: Second-dose schedules of about 4 or about 12 weeks were combined. Study-level points and caveats: Every sample of the repertoires postdated the peak T cell response. Spike-specific TCR breadth and depth rose after two AZD1222 doses.

With regard to this clone: Its antigen is still unknown.

Only in-frame clones appear in the TCRdb table, and some are missing; sequencing was by immunoSEQ multiplex PCR. Of 99,000 or so clones listed, 93% were seen once; the top ten hold around 5%. The CDR3 has 15 residues. The germline V and J ends were trimmed by 7 bases and 5 bases, with 17 bases remaining between them. Germline-derived CDR1 and CDR2 are MNHNS and SASEGT. The chain links TRBV6-1 to TRBJ2-2; weak D call: TRBD2 (5 bases). The material was peripheral blood, obtained on day 0 of AZD1222 vaccination. The origin of this receptor is an adult in good health. The CDR3: CASTDLLRATGELFF. CDR3 DNA: TGTGCCAGCACTGACCTACTGCGGGCGACCGGGGAGCTGTTTTTT.